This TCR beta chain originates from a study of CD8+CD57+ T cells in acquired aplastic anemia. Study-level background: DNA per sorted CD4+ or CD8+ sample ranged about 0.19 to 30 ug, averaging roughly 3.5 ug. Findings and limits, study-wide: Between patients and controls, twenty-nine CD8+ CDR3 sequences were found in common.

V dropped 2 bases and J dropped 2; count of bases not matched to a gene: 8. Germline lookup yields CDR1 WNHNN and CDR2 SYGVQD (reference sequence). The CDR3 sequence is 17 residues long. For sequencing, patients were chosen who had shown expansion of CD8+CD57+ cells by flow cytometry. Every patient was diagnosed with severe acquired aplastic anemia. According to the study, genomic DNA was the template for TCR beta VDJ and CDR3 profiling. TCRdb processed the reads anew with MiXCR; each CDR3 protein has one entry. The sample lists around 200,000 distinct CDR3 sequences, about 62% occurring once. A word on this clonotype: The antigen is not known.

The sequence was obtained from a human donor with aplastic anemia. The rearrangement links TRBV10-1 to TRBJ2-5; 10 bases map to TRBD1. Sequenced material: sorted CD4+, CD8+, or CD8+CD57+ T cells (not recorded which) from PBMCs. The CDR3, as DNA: TGCGCCAGCAGTGAGGGAAAGACAGGGGGCTGGCAAGAGACCCAGTACTTC. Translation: CASSEGKTGGWQETQYF.